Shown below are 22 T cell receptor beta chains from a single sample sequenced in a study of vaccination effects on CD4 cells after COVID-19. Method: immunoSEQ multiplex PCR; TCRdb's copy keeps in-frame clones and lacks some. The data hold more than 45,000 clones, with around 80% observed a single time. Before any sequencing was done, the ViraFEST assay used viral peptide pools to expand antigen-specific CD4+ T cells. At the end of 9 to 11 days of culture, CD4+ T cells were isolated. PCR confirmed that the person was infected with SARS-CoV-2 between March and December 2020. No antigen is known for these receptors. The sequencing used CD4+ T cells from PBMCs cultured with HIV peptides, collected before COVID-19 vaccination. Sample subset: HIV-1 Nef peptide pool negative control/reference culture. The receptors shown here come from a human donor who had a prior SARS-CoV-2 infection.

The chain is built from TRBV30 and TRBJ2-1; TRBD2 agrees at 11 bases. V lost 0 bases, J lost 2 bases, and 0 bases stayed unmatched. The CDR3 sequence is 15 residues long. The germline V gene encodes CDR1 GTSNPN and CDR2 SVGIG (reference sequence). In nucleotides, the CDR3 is TGTGCCTGGAGTGTACTAGCGGGGGCCTACAATGAGCAGTTCTTC. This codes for CAWSVLAGAYNEQFF.

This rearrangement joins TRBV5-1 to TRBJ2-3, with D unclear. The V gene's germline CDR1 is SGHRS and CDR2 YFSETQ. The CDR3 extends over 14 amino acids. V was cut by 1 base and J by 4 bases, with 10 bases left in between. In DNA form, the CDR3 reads TGCGCCAGCAGCTTGTCTCCCCCCGCAGATACGCAGTATTTT. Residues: CASSLSPPADTQYF.

Here the CDR3 reads CASSPMMGSFSNQPQHF. DNA of the CDR3: TGTGCCAGCAGTCCCATGATGGGGTCTTTTAGCAATCAGCCCCAGCATTTT. V usage is TRBV6-6 and J usage is TRBJ1-5; D is ambiguous. Trimming stripped 5 bases from V and 0 bases from J, with 17 bases between. There are 17 residues in the CDR3. Germline V gene data show CDR1 as MNHNY and CDR2 as SVGAGI (reference sequence).

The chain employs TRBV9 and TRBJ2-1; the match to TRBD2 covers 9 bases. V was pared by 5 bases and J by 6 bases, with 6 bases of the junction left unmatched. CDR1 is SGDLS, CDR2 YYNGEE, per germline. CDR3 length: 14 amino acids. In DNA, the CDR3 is TGTGCCAGCAGTATCGGCGGGAGGGGCAATGAGCAGTTCTTC. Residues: CASSIGGRGNEQFF.

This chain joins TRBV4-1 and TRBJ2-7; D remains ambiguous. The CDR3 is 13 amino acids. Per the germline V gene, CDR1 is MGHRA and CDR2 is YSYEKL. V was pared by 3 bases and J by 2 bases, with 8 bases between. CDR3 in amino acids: CASSHDVTYEQYF. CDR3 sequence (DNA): TGCGCCAGCAGCCATGACGTAACCTACGAGCAGTACTTC.

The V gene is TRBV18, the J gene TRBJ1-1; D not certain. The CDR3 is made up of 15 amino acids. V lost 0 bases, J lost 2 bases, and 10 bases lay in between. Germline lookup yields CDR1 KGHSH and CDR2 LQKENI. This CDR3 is CASSPPQPGNTEAFF. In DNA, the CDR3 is TGTGCCAGCTCACCACCGCAGCCGGGTAACACTGAAGCTTTCTTT. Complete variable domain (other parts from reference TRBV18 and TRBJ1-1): NAGVMQNPRHLVRRRGQEARLRCSPMKGHSHVYWYRQLPEEGLKFMVYLQKENIIDESGMPKERFSAEFPKEGPSILRIQQVVRGDSAAYFCASSPPQPGNTEAFFGQGTRLTVV.

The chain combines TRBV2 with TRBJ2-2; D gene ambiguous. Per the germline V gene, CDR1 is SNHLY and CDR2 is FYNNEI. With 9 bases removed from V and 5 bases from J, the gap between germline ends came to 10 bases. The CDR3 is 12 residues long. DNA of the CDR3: TGTGCCAGTTCCTATCATACCGGGGAGCTGTTTTTT. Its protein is CASSYHTGELFF. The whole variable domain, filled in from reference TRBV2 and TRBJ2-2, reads EPEVTQTPSHQVTQMGQEVILRCVPISNHLYFYWYRQILGQKVEFLVSFYNNEISEKSEIFDDQFSVERPDGSNFTLKIRSTKLEDSAMYFCASSYHTGELFFGEGSRLTVL.

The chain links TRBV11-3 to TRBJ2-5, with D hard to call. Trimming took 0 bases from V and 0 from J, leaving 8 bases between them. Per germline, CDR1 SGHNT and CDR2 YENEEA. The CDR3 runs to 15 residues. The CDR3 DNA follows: TGTGCCAGCAGCTTAGATGGCAGGAACCAAGAGACCCAGTACTTC. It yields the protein CASSLDGRNQETQYF.

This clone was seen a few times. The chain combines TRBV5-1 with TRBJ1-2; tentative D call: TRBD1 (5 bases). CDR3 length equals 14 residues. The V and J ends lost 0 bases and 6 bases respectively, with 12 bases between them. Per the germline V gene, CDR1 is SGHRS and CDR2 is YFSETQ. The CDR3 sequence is CASSLALGADGYTF. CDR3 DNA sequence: TGCGCCAGCAGCTTGGCATTAGGGGCGGATGGCTACACCTTC.

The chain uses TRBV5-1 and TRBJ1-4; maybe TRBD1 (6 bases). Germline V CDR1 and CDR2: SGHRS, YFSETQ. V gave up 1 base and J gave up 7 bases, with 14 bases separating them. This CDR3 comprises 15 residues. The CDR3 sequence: CASSLSQGRVEKLFF. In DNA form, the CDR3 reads TGCGCCAGCAGCTTGTCTCAGGGGCGGGTTGAAAAACTGTTTTTT.

CDR3 nucleotides: TGTGCCAGCTCAGCCAGCGGGGATACGCAGTATTTT. Its protein product is CASSASGDTQYF. The chain has TRBV18 and TRBJ2-3, with D perhaps matching TRBD2 (6 bases). Deletions cut 5 bases from V and 6 bases from J, with 9 bases between. CDR3 length: 12 residues. The germline V gene encodes CDR1 KGHSH and CDR2 LQKENI. Full variable domain (rest looked up from reference TRBV18 and TRBJ2-3): NAGVMQNPRHLVRRRGQEARLRCSPMKGHSHVYWYRQLPEEGLKFMVYLQKENIIDESGMPKERFSAEFPKEGPSILRIQQVVRGDSAAYFCASSASGDTQYFGPGTRLTVL.

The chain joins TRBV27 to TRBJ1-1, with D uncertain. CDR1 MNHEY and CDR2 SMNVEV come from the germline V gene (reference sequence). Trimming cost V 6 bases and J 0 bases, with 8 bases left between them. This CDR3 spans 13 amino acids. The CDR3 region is CASRFRLNTEAFF. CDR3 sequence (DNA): TGTGCCAGCAGGTTCCGACTGAACACTGAAGCTTTCTTT.

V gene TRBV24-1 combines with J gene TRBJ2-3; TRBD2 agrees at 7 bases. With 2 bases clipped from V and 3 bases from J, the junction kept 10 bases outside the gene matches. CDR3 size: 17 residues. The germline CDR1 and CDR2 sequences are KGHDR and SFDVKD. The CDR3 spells CATSDSAGGSKTDTQYF. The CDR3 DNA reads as TGTGCCACCAGTGATTCCGCCGGCGGGAGCAAAACAGATACGCAGTATTTT.

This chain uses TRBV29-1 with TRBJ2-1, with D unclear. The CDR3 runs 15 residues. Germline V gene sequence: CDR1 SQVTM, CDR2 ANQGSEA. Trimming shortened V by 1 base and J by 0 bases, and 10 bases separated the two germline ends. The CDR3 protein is CSVEGTASSYNEQFF. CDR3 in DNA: TGCAGCGTTGAAGGAACTGCCAGCTCCTACAATGAGCAGTTCTTC.

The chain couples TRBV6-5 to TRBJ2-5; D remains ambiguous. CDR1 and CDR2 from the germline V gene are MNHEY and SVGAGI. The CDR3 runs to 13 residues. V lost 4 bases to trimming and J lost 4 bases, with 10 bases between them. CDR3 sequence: CASSSPRRETQYF. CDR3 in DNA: TGTGCCAGCAGTTCACCCCGGAGAGAGACCCAGTACTTC.

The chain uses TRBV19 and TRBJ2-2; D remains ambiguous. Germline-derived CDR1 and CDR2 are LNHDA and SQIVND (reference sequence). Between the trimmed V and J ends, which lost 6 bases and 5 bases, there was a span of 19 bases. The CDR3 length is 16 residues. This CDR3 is CASRTVGSSLTGELFF. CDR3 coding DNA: TGTGCCAGTAGAACTGTTGGGTCCTCCTTAACCGGGGAGCTGTTTTTT.

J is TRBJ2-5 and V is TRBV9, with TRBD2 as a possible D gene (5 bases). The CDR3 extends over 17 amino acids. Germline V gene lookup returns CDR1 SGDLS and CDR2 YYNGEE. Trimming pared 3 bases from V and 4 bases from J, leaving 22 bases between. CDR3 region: CASSAPVTVGRGETQYF. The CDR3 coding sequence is TGTGCCAGCAGCGCCCCGGTAACAGTCGGCCGGGGAGAGACCCAGTACTTC. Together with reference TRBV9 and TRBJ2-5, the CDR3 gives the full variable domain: DSGVTQTPKHLITATGQRVTLRCSPRSGDLSVYWYQQSLDQGLQFLIQYYNGEERAKGNILERFSAQQFPDLHSELNLSSLELGDSALYFCASSAPVTVGRGETQYFGPGTRLLVL.

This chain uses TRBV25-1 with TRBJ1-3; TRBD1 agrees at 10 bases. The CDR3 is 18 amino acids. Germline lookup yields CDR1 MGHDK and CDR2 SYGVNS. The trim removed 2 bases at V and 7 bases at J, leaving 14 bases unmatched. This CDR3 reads CASSEGGTGVFEGNTIYF. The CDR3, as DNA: TGTGCCAGCAGTGAAGGGGGGACAGGGGTTTTTGAGGGGAACACCATATATTTT.

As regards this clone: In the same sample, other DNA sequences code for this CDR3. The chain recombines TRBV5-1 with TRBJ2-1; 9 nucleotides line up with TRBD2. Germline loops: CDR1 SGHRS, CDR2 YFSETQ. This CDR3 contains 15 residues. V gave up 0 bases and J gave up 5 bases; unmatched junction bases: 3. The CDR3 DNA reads TGCGCCAGCAGCTTGGTGCTAGCGGGAAACAATGAGCAGTTCTTC. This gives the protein CASSLVLAGNNEQFF.

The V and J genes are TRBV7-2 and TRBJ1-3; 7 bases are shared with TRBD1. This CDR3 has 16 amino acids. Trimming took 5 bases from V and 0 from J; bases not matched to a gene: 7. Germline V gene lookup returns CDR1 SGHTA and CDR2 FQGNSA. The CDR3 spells CASSPRDRPSGNTIYF. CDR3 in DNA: TGTGCCAGCAGCCCTCGGGACAGACCCTCTGGAAACACCATATATTTT.

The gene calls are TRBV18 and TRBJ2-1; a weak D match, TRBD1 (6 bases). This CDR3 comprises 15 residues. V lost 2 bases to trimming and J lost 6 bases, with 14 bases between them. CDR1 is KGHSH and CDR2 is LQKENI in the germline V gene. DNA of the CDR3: TGTGCCAGCTCACCATCGGCAGGGGCGGTCAATGAGCAGTTCTTC. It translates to CASSPSAGAVNEQFF.

In nucleotides, the CDR3 is TGTGCCAGCAGGGCAGGGTCCAACTATGGCTACACCTTC. It codes for CASRAGSNYGYTF. V is TRBV6-5 and J is TRBJ1-2, with D possibly being TRBD1 (5 bases). Germline CDR1 reads MNHEY; CDR2 reads SVGAGI. This CDR3 comprises 13 residues. Trimming pared 6 bases from V and 2 bases from J, leaving 10 bases between.